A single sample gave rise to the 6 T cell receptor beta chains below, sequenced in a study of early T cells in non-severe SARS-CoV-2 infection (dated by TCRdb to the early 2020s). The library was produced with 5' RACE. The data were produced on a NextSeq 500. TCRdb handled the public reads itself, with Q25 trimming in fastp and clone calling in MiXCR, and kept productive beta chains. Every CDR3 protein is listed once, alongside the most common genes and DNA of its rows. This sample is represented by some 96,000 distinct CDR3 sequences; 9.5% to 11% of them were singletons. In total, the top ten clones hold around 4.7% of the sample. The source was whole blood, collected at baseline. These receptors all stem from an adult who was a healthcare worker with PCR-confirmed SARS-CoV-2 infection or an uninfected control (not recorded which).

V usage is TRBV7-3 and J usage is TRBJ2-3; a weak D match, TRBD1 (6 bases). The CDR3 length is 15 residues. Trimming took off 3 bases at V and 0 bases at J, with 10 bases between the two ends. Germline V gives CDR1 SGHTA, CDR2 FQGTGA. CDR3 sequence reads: CASSFRGTSTDTQYF. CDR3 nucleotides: TGTGCCAGCAGCTTCAGGGGTACTAGCACAGATACGCAGTATTTT.

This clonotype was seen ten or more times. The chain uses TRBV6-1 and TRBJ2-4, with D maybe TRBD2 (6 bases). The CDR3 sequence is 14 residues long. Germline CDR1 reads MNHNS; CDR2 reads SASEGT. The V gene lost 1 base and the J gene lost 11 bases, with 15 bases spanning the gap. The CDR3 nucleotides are TGTGCCAGCAGTGAAGGAGGACTCGGAGGGGTTCAGTACTTC. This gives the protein CASSEGGLGGVQYF.

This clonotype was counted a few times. The CDR3 coding sequence is TGTGCCAGCAGCGGTACAGGGGGACGACAGTTCTTC. Protein product: CASSGTGGRQFF. This chain links TRBV9 with TRBJ2-1, with 8 bases that match TRBD1. The CDR3 has 12 residues. Germline values: CDR1 SGDLS, CDR2 YYNGEE. The junction had 6 bases not matched to a gene; V was cut back by 3 bases and J by 13 bases.

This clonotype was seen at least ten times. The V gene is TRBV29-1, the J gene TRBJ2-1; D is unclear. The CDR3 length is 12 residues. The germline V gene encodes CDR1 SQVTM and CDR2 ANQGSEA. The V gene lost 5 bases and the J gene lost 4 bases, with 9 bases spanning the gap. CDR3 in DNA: TGCAGCGTTACCGGCGGATACAATGAGCAGTTCTTC. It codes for CSVTGGYNEQFF.

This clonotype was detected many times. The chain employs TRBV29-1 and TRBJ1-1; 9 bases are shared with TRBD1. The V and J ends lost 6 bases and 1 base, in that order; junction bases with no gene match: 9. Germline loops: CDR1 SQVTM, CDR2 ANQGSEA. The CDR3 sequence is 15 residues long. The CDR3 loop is CSVEGQGGKNTEAFF. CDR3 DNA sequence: TGCAGCGTAGAGGGACAGGGAGGGAAGAACACTGAAGCTTTCTTT. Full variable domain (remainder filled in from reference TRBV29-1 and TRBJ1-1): SAVISQKPSRDICQRGTSLTIQCQVDSQVTMMFWYRQQPGQSLTLIATANQGSEATYESGFVIDKFPISRPNLTFSTLTVSNMSPEDSSIYLCSVEGQGGKNTEAFFGQGTRLTVV.

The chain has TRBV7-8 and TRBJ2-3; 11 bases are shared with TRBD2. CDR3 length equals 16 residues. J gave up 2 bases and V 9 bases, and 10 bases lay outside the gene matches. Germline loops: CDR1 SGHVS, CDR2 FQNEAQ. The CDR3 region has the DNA TGTGCCAGTAGATCAATAGCGGGGGGGTACACAGATACGCAGTATTTT. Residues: CASRSIAGGYTDTQYF.